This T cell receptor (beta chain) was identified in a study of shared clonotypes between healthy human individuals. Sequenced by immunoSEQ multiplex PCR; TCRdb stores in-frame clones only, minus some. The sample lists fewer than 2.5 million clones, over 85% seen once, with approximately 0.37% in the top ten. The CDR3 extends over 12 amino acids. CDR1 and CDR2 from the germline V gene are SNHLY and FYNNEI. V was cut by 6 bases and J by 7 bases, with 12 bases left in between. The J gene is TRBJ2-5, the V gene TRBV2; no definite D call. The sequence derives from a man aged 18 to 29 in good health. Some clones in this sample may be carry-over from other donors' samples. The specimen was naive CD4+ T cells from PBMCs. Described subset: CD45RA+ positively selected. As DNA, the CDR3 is TGTGCCAGCAGCGAGGACCGCGGGACCCAGTACTTC. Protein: CASSEDRGTQYF.